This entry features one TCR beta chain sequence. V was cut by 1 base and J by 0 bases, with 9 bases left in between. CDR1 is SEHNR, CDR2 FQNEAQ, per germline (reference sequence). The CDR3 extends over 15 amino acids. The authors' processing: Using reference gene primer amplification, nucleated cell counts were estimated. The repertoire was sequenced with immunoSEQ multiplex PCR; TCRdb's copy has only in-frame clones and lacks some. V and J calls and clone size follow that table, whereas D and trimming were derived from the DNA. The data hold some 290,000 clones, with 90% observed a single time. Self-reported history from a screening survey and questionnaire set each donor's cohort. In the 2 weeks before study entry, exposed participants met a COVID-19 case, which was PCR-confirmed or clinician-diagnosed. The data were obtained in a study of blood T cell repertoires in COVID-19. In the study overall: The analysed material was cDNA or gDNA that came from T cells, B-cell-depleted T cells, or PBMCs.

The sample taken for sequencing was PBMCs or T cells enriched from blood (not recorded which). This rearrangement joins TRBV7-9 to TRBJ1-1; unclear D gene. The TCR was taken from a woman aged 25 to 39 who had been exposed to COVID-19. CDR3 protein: CASSLVPGLNTEAFF. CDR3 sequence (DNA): TGTGCCAGCAGCTTAGTACCGGGATTGAACACTGAAGCTTTCTTT.